This TCR beta chain is from a study of cytomegalovirus exposure and HLA in healthy donors. Study-level points and caveats: Later examination showed HLA-associated TCR beta chains had greater clonal expansion than equally common others. Exclusion as indistinguishable affected some V segments, including TRBV6-2 and TRBV6-3.

The J segment lost 0 bases and the V segment lost 4 bases, leaving 6 bases of the junction unmatched. There are 17 residues in the CDR3. CDR1 is LGHNA, CDR2 YSLEER, per germline. This clone was found a few times. What it binds is unknown. Primers included in the PCR were 60 Vbeta and 13 Jbeta primers. Profiled with immunoSEQ multiplex PCR; TCRdb holds only in-frame clones, not every one. Of 160,000 or so clones in the sample, about four fifths were seen once. The chain couples TRBV4-3 to TRBJ2-3; 11 positions agree with TRBD1. What was sequenced was PBMCs. The TCR comes from a woman aged 45-65 years in good health and CMV-seronegative. The CDR3 bases are TGCGCCAGCAGCCTATTGGGACAGGGGGGGAGCACAGATACGCAGTATTTT. Amino acid sequence: CASSLLGQGGSTDTQYF.